This T cell receptor beta chain derives from a study of Graves' ophthalmopathy and Graves' hyperthyroidism. Study as a whole: Cases classed as stable hyperthyroidism had no ophthalmopathy within 18 months of follow-up. General study findings and limits: As the model predicted ophthalmopathy progression, it achieved a sensitivity of just over 70% and a specificity of around 72%.

Concerning this clonotype: Its antigen is currently unknown.

Scientists amplified the TCR beta CDR3 regions from RNA transcripts. In the first round, RT-PCR was carried out with HTBI primers, and a multiplex PCR formed the second round. TCRdb used MiXCR to reprocess the multiplex PCR reads, holding one entry per CDR3 protein. The sample yields about 1.1 million distinct CDR3 sequences, approximately 35% seen once. The CDR3 runs 14 residues. Per the germline V gene, CDR1 is MNHEY and CDR2 is SVGAGI. V shed 4 bases and J 6 bases; nucleotides not matched to a gene: 5. This clonotype was obtained from an adult man with Graves' hyperthyroidism. Source material: peripheral blood or thyroid tissue (not recorded which). This sequence joins TRBV6-5 and TRBJ2-5; 10 nucleotides agree with TRBD1. This chain's CDR3 is CASSWDRGMKTQYF. CDR3 nucleotides: TGTGCCAGCAGTTGGGACAGGGGCATGAAGACCCAGTACTTC.